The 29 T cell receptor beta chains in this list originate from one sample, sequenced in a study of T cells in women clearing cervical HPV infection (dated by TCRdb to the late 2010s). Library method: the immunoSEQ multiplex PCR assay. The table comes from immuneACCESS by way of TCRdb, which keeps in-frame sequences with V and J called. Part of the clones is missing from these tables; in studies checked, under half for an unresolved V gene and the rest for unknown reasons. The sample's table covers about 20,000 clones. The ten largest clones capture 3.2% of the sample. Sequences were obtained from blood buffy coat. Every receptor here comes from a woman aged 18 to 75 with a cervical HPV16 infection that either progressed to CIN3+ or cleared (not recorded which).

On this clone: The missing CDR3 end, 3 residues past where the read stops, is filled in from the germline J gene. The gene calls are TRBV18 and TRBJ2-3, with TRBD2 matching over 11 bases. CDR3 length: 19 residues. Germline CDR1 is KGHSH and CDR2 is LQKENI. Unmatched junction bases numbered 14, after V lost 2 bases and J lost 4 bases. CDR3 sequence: CASSPSVSVSGGAADTQYF. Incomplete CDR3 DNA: TGTGCCAGCTCACCATCTGTCTCCGTTAGCGGGGGGGCCGCAGATACG.

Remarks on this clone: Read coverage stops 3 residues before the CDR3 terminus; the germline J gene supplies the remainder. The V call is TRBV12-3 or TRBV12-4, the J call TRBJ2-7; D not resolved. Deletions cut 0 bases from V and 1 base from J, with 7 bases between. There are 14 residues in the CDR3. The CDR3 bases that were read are TGTGCCAGCAGTTTAGCACAGCTTTCCTACGAG. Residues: CASSLAQLSYE. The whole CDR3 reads CASSLAQLSYEQYF.

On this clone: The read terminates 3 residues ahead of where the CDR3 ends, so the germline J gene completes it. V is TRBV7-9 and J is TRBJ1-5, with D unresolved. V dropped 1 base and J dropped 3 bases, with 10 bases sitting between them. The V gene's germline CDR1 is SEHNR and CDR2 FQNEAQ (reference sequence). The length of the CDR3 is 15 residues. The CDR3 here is CASSLGWRNNQPQHF. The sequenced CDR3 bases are TGTGCCAGCAGCTTAGGATGGCGGAACAATCAGCCC.

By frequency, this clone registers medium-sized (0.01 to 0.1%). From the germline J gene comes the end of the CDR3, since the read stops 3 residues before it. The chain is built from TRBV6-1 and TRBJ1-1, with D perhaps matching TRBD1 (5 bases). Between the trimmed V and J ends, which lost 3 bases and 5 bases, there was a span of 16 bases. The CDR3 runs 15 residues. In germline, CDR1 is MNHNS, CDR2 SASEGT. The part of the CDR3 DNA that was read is TGTGCCAGCAGTGATTCAGGGTCTGTTAAAACTGAA. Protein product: CASSDSGSVKTE. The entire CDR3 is CASSDSGSVKTEAFF.

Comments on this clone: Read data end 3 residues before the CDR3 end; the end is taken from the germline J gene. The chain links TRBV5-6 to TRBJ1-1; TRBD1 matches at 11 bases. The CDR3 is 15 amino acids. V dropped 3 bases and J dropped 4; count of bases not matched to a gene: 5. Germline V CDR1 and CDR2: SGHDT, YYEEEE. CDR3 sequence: CASSSPGQGATEAFF. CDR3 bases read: TGTGCCAGCAGCTCGCCCGGACAGGGGGCCACTGAA.

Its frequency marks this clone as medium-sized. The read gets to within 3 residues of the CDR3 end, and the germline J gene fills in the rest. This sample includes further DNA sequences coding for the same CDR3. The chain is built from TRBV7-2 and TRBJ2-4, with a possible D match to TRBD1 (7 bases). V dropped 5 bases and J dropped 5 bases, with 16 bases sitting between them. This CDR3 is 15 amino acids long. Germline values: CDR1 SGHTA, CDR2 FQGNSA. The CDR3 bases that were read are TGTGCCAGCAGCCCCGGGGGAACAGGGGAAAACATT. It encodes CASSPGGTGENI. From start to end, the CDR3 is CASSPGGTGENIQYF. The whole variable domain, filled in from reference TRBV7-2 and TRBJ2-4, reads GAGVSQSPSNKVTEKGKDVELRCDPISGHTALYWYRQSLGQGLEFLIYFQGNSAPDKSGLPSDRFSAERTGGSVSTLTIQRTQQEDSAVYLCASSPGGTGENIQYFGAGTRLSVL.

CDR3 DNA (partial): TGCAGTGCTCCGGGGGACAGGGGTAGCGATGAG. As protein: CSAPGDRGSDE. The CDR3 as a whole reads CSAPGDRGSDEQFF. V usage is TRBV20-1 and J usage is TRBJ2-1, with 10 nucleotides matching TRBD1. The read comes to an end 3 residues before the CDR3 does, leaving the germline J gene to fill in the end. Germline V gene data show CDR1 as DFQATT and CDR2 as SNEGSKA (reference sequence). The junction had 9 bases not matched to a gene; V was cut back by 5 bases and J by 8 bases. CDR3 size: 14 residues.

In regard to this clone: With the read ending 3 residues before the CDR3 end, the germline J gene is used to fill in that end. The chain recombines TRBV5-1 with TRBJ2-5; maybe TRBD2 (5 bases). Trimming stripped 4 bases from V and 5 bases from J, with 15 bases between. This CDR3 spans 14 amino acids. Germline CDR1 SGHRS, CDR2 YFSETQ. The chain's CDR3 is CASSPSQVGETQYF. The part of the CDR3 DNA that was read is TGCGCCAGCAGCCCTAGCCAGGTCGGGGAGACC.

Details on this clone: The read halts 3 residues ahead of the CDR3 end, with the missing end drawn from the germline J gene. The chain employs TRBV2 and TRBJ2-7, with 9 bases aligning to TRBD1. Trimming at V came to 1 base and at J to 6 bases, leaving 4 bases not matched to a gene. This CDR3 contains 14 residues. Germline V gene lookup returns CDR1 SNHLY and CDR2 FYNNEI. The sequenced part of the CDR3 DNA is TGTGCCAGCAGTGAAGTCCCGGGACAGGGCGAG. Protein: CASSEVPGQGE. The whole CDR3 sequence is CASSEVPGQGEQYF.

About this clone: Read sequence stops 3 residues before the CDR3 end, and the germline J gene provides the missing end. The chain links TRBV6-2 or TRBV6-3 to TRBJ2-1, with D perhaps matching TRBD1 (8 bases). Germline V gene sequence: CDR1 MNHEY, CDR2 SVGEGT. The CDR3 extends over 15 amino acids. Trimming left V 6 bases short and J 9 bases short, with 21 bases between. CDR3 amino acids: CASRNPNRGGAEQFF. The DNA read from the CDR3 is TGTGCCAGCAGGAATCCCAACAGGGGGGGAGCTGAG.

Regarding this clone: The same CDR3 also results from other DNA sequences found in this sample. The DNA read from the CDR3 is TGCAGTGCTAGATTACAGGAGACC. This translates into CSARLQET. The whole CDR3 region reads CSARLQETQYF. This chain links TRBV20-1 with TRBJ2-5; D unclear. The missing CDR3 end, 3 residues past where the read stops, is filled in from the germline J gene. The CDR3 totals 11 residues. V shed 2 bases and J shed 5 bases, with 6 bases lying between them. Germline V CDR1 and CDR2: DFQATT, SNEGSKA (reference sequence).

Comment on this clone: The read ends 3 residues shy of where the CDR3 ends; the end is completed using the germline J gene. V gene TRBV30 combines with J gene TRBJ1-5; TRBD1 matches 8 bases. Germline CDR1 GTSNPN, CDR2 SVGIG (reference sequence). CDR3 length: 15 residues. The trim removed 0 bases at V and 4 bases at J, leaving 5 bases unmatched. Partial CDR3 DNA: TGTGCCTGGAGTGTCCAGACAGGGGCAAATCAGCCC. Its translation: CAWSVQTGANQP. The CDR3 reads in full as CAWSVQTGANQPQHF.

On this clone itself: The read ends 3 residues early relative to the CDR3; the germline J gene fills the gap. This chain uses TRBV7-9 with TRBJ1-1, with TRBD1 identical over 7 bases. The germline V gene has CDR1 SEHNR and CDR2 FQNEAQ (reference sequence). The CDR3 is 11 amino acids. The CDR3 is CASSQGVLAFF. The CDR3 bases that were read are TGTGCCAGCAGCCAGGGGGTATTG.

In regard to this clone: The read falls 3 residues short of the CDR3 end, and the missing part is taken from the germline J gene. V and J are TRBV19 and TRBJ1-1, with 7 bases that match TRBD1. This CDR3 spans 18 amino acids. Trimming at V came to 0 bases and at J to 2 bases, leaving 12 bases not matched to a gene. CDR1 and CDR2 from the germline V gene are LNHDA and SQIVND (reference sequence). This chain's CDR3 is CASSIDPHKQGYNTEAFF. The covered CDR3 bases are TGTGCCAGTAGTATAGACCCTCATAAACAGGGGTATAACACTGAA. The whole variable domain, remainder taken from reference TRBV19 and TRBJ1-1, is DGGITQSPKYLFRKEGQNVTLSCEQNLNHDAMYWYRQDPGQGLRLIYYSQIVNDFQKGDIAEGYSVSREKKESFPLTVTSAQKNPTAFYLCASSIDPHKQGYNTEAFFGQGTRLTVV.

The CDR3 here is CASSEGLGGSPLHF. CDR3 bases read: TGTGCCAGCAGTGAAGGTTTAGGGGGTTCACCC. V is TRBV2 and J is TRBJ1-6; weak D call: TRBD1 (6 bases). The read ends 3 residues before the CDR3 terminus; that terminus is restored from the germline J gene. Germline V CDR1 and CDR2: SNHLY, FYNNEI. The V gene lost 1 base and the J gene lost 9 bases, with 10 bases spanning the gap. The CDR3 runs to 14 residues.

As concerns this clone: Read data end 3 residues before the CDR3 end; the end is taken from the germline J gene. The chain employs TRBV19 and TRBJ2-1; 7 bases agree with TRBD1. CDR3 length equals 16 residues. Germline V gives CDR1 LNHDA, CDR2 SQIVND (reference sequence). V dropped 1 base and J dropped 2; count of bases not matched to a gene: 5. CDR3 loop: CASSIVGDRAYNEQFF. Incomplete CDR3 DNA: TGTGCCAGTAGTATAGTTGGGGACAGAGCCTACAATGAG. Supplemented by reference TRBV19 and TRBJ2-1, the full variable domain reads DGGITQSPKYLFRKEGQNVTLSCEQNLNHDAMYWYRQDPGQGLRLIYYSQIVNDFQKGDIAEGYSVSREKKESFPLTVTSAQKNPTAFYLCASSIVGDRAYNEQFFGPGTRLTVL.

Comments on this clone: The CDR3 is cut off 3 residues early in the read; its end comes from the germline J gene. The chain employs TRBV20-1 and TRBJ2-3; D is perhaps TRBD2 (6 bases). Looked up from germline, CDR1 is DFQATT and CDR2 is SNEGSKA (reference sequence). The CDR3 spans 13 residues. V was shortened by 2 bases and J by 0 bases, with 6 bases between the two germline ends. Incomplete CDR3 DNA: TGCAGTGCTAGACGGGGGAGCACAGATACG. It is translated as CSARRGSTDT. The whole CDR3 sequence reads CSARRGSTDTQYF.

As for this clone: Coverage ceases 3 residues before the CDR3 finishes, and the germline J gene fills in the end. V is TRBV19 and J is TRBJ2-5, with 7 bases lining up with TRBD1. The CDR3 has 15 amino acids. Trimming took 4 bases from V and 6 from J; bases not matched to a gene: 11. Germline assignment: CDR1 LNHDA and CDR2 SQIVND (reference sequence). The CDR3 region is CASSTGDSSSQTQYF. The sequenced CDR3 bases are TGTGCCAGTAGTACCGGGGACAGTAGTAGCCAGACC. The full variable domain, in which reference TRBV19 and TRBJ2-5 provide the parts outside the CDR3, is DGGITQSPKYLFRKEGQNVTLSCEQNLNHDAMYWYRQDPGQGLRLIYYSQIVNDFQKGDIAEGYSVSREKKESFPLTVTSAQKNPTAFYLCASSTGDSSSQTQYFGPGTRLLVL.

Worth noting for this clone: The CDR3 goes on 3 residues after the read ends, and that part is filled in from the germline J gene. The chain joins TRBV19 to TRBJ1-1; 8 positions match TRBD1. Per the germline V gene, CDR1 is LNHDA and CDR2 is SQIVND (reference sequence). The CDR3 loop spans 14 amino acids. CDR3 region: CASSIRADRAKAFF. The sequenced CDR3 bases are TGTGCCAGTAGTATAAGGGCGGACAGGGCAAAA.

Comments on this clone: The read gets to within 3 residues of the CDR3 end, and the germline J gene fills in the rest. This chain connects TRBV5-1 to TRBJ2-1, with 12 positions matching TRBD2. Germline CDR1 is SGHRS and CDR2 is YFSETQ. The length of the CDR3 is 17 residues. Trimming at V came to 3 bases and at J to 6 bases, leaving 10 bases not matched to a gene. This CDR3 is CASSWPGLAGPLNEQFF. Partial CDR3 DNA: TGCGCCAGCAGCTGGCCCGGACTAGCGGGGCCCCTCAATGAG.

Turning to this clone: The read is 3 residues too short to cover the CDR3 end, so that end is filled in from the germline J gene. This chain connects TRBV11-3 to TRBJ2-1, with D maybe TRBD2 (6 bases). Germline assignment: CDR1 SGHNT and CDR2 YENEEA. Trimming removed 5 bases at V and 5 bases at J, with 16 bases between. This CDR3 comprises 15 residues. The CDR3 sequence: CASSTRRGHHNEQFF. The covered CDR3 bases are TGTGCCAGCAGCACACGGCGGGGTCACCACAATGAG. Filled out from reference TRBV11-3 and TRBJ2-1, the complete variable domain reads EAGVVQSPRYKIIEKKQPVAFWCNPISGHNTLYWYLQNLGQGPELLIRYENEEAVDDSQLPKDRFSAERLKGVDSTLKIQPAELGDSAVYLCASSTRRGHHNEQFFGPGTRLTVL.

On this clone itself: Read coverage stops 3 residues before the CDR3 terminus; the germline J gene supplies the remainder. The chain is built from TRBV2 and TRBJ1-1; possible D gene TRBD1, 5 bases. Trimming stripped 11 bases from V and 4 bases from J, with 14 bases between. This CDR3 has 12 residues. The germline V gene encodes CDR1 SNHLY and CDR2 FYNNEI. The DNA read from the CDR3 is TGTGCCGGGGACTATTCGGGCACTGAA. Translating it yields CAGDYSGTE. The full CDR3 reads CAGDYSGTEAFF.

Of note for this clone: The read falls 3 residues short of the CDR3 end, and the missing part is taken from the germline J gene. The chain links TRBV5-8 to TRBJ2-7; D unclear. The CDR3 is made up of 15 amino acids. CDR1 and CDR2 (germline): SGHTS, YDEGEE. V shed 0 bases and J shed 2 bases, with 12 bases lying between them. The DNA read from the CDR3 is TGTGCCAGCAGCTTGGGGGCAGGATTAGCCTACGAG. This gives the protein CASSLGAGLAYE. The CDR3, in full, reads CASSLGAGLAYEQYF.

The CDR3 bases that were read are TGTGCCAGCAGTGAGTTCACCCACAGTGGAGATACG. This sequence encodes CASSEFTHSGDT. The CDR3 as a whole reads CASSEFTHSGDTQYF. This rearrangement joins TRBV6-1 to TRBJ2-3; D gene uncertain. The sequenced fragment ends 3 residues before the CDR3 boundary, so the rest is inferred from the germline J gene. CDR1 and CDR2 (germline): MNHNS, SASEGT. V gave up 3 bases and J gave up 5 bases, with 15 bases separating them. The CDR3 is 15 amino acids.

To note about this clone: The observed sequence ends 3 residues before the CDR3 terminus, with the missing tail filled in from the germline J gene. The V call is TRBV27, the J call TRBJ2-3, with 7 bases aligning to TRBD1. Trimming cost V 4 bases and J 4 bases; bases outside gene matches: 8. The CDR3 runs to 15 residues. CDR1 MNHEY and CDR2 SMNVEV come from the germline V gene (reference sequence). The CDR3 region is CASSYQGDLADTQYF. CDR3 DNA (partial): TGTGCCAGCAGTTATCAGGGGGACCTTGCAGATACG.

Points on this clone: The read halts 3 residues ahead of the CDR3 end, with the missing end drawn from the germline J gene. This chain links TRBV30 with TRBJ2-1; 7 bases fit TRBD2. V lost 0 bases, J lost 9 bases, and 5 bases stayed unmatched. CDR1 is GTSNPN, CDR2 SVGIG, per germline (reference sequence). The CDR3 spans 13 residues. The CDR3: CAWSVRASGEQFF. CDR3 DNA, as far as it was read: TGTGCCTGGAGTGTACGGGCTAGCGGTGAG.

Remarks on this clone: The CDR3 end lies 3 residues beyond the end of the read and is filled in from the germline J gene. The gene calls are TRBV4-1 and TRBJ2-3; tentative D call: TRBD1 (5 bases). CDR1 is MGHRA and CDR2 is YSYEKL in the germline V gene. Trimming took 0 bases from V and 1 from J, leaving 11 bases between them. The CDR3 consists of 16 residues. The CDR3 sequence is CASSQDRVPGTDTQYF. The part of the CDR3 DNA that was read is TGCGCCAGCAGCCAAGACAGGGTCCCTGGCACAGATACG.

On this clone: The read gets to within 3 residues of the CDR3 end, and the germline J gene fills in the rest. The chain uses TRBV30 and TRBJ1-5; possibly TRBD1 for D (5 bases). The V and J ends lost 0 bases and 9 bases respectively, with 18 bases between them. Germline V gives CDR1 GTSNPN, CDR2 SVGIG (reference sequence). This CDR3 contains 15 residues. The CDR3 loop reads CAWSVGTSGGGPQHF. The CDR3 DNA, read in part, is TGTGCCTGGAGTGTCGGGACTAGCGGGGGGGGGCCC.

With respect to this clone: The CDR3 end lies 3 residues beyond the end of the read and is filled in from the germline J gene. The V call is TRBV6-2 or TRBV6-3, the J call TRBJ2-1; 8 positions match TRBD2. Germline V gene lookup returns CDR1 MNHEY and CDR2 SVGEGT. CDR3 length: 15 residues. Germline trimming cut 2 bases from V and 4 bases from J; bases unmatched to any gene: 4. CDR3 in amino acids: CASSYPAGEYNEQFF. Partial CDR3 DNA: TGTGCCAGCAGTTACCCAGCGGGGGAATACAATGAG.